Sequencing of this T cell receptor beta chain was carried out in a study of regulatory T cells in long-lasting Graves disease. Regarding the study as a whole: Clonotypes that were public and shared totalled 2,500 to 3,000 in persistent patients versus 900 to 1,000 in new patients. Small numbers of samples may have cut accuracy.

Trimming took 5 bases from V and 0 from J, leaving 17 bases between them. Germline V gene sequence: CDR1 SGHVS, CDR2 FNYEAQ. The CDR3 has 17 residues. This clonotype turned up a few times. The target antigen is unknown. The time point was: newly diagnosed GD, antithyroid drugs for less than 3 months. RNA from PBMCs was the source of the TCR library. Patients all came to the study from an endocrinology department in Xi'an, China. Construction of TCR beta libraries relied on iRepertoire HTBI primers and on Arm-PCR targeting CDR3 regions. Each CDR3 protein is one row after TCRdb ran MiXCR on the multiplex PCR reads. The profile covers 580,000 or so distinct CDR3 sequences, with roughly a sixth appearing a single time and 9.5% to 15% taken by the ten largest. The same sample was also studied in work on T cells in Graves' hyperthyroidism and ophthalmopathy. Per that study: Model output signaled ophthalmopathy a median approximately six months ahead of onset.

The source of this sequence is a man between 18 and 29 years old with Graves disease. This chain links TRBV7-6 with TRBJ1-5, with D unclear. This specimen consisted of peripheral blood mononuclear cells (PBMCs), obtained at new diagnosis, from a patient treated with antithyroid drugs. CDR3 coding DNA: TGTGCCAGCAGCCGAGGCCTCGCACACTATAGCAATCAGCCCCAGCATTTT. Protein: CASSRGLAHYSNQPQHF.